Below are 15 T cell receptor beta chains sequenced from a single sample in a study of long-term antiretroviral therapy in people with HIV. An immunoSEQ assay, version v3.0, was performed at survey level. Clones were read by immunoSEQ multiplex PCR, and TCRdb kept only the in-frame ones, dropping some. Seen here are around 27,000 clones, roughly 88% observed once, and the top ten hold around 8.2%. Here the sequenced sample was unsorted PBMCs, taken 3 years after starting antiretroviral therapy. All receptors come from a middle-aged man with HIV.

The chain joins TRBV18 to TRBJ2-4; D gene ambiguous. Trimming took 5 bases from V and 9 from J, leaving 14 bases between them. This CDR3 comprises 13 residues. CDR1 and CDR2 (germline): KGHSH, LQKENI. The CDR3 bases are TGTGCCAGCTCAGCGGACGGCGGCGGCATTCAGTACTTC. Its translation: CASSADGGGIQYF.

This chain links TRBV10-2 with TRBJ2-3; D perhaps matches TRBD2 (5 bases). Germline assignment: CDR1 WSHSY and CDR2 SAAADI. CDR3 length: 14 amino acids. V lost 0 bases and J 6 bases, leaving 10 bases between the germline ends. CDR3 DNA sequence: TGCGCCAGCAGTGAGTCGGAACTAGGTGATACGCAGTATTTT. Translated: CASSESELGDTQYF.

V usage is TRBV5-1 and J usage is TRBJ1-3; perhaps TRBD1 as D (6 bases). V dropped 3 bases and J dropped 2 bases, with 12 bases sitting between them. Germline-derived CDR1 and CDR2 are SGHRS and YFSETQ. The CDR3 has 15 amino acids. In DNA, the CDR3 is TGCGCCAGCAGCTCCGGACAGTCTCCTGGAAACACCATATATTTT. This sequence encodes CASSSGQSPGNTIYF.

This sequence joins TRBV4-1 and TRBJ2-3; possibly TRBD1 for D (5 bases). V gave up 4 bases and J gave up 4 bases, with 12 bases separating them. The length of the CDR3 is 14 residues. Germline CDR1 is MGHRA and CDR2 is YSYEKL. The CDR3 DNA sequence: TGCGCCAGCAGCCCCCCCCAGGGTCCAGATACGCAGTATTTT. This sequence encodes CASSPPQGPDTQYF.

This clone has just one count. The J gene is TRBJ2-1, the V gene TRBV27; 9 nucleotides match TRBD1. Per the germline V gene, CDR1 is MNHEY and CDR2 is SMNVEV (reference sequence). The V gene end was trimmed by 3 bases and the J gene end by 7 bases; junction bases not matched to a gene: 7. This CDR3 region has 15 residues. The CDR3 DNA reads TGTGCCAGCAGTTTGAGGACAGGGGCGTTGAATGAGCAGTTCTTC. It codes for CASSLRTGALNEQFF.

This chain uses TRBV9 with TRBJ2-7, with D possibly being TRBD2 (6 bases). The germline V and J ends were trimmed by 3 bases and 0 bases, with 16 bases remaining between them. Germline V gene sequence: CDR1 SGDLS, CDR2 YYNGEE. This CDR3 contains 16 residues. The chain's CDR3 is CASSAGVGGSSYEQYF. Written as DNA, the CDR3 is TGTGCCAGCAGCGCCGGGGTCGGAGGGAGCTCCTACGAGCAGTACTTC. Combining the CDR3 with reference TRBV9 and TRBJ2-7 gives the whole variable domain DSGVTQTPKHLITATGQRVTLRCSPRSGDLSVYWYQQSLDQGLQFLIQYYNGEERAKGNILERFSAQQFPDLHSELNLSSLELGDSALYFCASSAGVGGSSYEQYFGPGTRLTVT.

V is TRBV5-1 and J is TRBJ2-3; 11 bases are shared with TRBD2. Germline CDR1 reads SGHRS; CDR2 reads YFSETQ. The J segment lost 3 bases and the V segment lost 3 bases, leaving 12 bases of the junction unmatched. The CDR3 spans 18 residues. CDR3 nucleotide sequence: TGCGCCAGCAGCTCTGGTCTCGCGACTAGCGGGAAAACAGATACGCAGTATTTT. This translates into CASSSGLATSGKTDTQYF.

The chain is built from TRBV29-1 and TRBJ2-7, with D unclear. The germline gives CDR1 SQVTM, CDR2 ANQGSEA. This CDR3 has 11 amino acids. Trimming cost V 4 bases and J 1 base, with 5 bases left between them. The CDR3 bases are TGCAGCGTTGGGAATTCCTACGAGCAGTACTTC. Its translation is CSVGNSYEQYF.

The chain joins TRBV7-9 to TRBJ2-7, with 10 bases identical to TRBD1. Germline V gene data show CDR1 as SEHNR and CDR2 as FQNEAQ (reference sequence). V gave up 10 bases and J gave up 6 bases; unmatched junction bases: 12. The CDR3 is 14 residues long. This chain's CDR3 is CATGTGARSSEQYF. DNA for the CDR3: TGTGCCACAGGGACAGGGGCGAGGTCGAGCGAGCAGTACTTC.

CDR3 residues: CASSLSALRETQYF. CDR3 nucleotides: TGCGCCAGCAGCTTGTCGGCCCTCCGGGAGACCCAGTACTTC. The V and J genes are TRBV5-1 and TRBJ2-5; D gene unclear. There are 14 residues in the CDR3. Trimming removed 1 base at V and 5 bases at J, with 12 bases between. CDR1 is SGHRS, CDR2 YFSETQ, per germline.

The chain has TRBV7-9 and TRBJ2-3; D may be TRBD1 or TRBD2 (5 bases each). Per germline, CDR1 SEHNR and CDR2 FQNEAQ (reference sequence). The CDR3 spans 15 residues. Trimming removed 4 bases from V and 2 bases from J, with 13 bases in between. The CDR3 loop is CASSYGADHTDTQYF. DNA of the CDR3: TGTGCCAGCAGCTACGGGGCAGACCACACAGATACGCAGTATTTT.

The chain is built from TRBV4-2 and TRBJ1-4; 7 nucleotides line up with TRBD1. With 4 bases clipped from V and 3 bases from J, the junction kept 5 bases outside the gene matches. CDR3 length equals 15 residues. The germline gives CDR1 LGHNA, CDR2 YNFKEQ. CDR3 in DNA: TGTGCCAGCAGCCGAACAGGGGACTCTAATGAAAAACTGTTTTTT. This encodes CASSRTGDSNEKLFF.

CDR3 loop: CASSPLRFGTYNEQFF. The CDR3 region has the DNA TGTGCCAGCAGCCCCCTCCGCTTCGGTACCTACAATGAGCAGTTCTTC. This sequence joins TRBV11-3 and TRBJ2-1; D gene unclear. With 5 bases removed from V and 2 bases from J, the gap between germline ends came to 16 bases. Germline V gene data show CDR1 as SGHNT and CDR2 as YENEEA. This CDR3 region has 16 residues.

This clone was counted once. The chain joins TRBV5-6 to TRBJ2-7, with D maybe TRBD2 (6 bases). With 3 bases removed from V and 2 bases from J, the gap between germline ends came to 12 bases. Germline assignment: CDR1 SGHDT and CDR2 YYEEEE. The CDR3 has 14 amino acids. For the CDR3, the DNA is TGTGCCAGCAGCTCTCTAGCGTTTACCTACGAGCAGTACTTC. It codes for CASSSLAFTYEQYF.

The V gene is TRBV7-3, the J gene TRBJ2-2; 8 positions match TRBD1. The junction had 9 bases not matched to a gene; V was cut back by 5 bases and J by 7 bases. The CDR3 length is 15 residues. Per germline, CDR1 SGHTA and CDR2 FQGTGA. DNA of the CDR3: TGTGCCAGCAGCCAATATCAGGGGGCTGGCGGGGAGCTGTTTTTT. Residues: CASSQYQGAGGELFF.